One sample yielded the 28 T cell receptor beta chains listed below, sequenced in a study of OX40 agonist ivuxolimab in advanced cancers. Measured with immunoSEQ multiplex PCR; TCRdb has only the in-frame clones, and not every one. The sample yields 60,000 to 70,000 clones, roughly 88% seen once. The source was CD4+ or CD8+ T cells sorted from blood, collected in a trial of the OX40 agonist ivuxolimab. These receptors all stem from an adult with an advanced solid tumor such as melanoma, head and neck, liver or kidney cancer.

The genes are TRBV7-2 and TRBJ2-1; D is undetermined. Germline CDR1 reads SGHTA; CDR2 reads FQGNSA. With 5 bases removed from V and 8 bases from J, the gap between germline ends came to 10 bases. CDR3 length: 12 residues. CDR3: CASSHDRYEQFF. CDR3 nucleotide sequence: TGTGCCAGCAGCCATGACCGGTATGAGCAGTTCTTC.

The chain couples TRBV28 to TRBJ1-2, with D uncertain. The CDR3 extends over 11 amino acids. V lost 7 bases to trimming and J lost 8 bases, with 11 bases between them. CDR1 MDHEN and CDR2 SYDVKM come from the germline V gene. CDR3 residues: CASTFWGGYTF. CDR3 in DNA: TGTGCCAGCACCTTCTGGGGAGGCTACACCTTC.

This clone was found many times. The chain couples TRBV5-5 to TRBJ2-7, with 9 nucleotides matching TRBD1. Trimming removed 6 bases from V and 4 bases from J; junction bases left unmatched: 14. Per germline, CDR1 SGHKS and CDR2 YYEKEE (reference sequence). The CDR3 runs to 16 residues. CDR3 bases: TGTGCCAGCACCAAAGAGGGGACAGGGCAAAATTACGAGCAGTACTTC. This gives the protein CASTKEGTGQNYEQYF.

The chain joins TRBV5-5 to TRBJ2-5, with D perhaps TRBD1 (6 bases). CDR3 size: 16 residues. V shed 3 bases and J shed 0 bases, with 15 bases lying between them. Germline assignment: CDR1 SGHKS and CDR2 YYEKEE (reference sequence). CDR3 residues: CASSSAPPGDQETQYF. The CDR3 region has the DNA TGTGCCAGCAGCTCGGCCCCGCCAGGGGACCAAGAGACCCAGTACTTC. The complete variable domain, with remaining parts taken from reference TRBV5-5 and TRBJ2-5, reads DAGVTQSPTHLIKTRGQQVTLRCSPISGHKSVSWYQQVLGQGPQFIFQYYEKEERGRGNFPDRFSARQFPNYSSELNVNALLLGDSALYLCASSSAPPGDQETQYFGPGTRLLVL.

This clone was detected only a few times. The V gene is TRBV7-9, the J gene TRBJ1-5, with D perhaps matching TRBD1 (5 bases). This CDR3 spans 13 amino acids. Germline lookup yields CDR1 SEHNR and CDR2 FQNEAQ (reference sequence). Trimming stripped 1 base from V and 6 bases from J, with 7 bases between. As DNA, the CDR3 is TGTGCCAGCAGCTTAGGTCAGGGTCAGCCCCAGCATTTT. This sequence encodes CASSLGQGQPQHF.

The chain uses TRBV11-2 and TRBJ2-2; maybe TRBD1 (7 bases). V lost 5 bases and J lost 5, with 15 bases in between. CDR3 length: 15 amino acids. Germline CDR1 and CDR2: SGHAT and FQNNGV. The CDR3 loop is CASSPRGALTGELFF. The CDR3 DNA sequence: TGTGCCAGCAGCCCCAGGGGGGCCTTAACCGGGGAGCTGTTTTTT.

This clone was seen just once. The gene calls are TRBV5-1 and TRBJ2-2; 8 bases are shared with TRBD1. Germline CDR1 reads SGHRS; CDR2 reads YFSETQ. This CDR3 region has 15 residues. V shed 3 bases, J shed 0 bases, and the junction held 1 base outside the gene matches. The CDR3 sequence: CASSWGQANTGELFF. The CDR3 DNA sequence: TGCGCCAGCAGCTGGGGACAGGCGAACACCGGGGAGCTGTTTTTT.

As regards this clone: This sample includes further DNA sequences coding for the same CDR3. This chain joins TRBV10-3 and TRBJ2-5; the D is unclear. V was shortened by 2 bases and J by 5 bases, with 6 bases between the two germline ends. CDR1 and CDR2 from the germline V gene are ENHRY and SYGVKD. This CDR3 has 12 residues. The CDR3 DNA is TGTGCCATCAGTGAGCCCCGGGAGACCCAGTACTTC. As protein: CAISEPRETQYF.

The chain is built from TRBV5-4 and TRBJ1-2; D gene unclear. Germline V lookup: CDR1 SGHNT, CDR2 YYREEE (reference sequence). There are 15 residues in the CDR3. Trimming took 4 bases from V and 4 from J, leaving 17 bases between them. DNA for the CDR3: TGTGCCAGCAGCATCGACCCTGGGGAGAGCTATGGCTACACCTTC. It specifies CASSIDPGESYGYTF.

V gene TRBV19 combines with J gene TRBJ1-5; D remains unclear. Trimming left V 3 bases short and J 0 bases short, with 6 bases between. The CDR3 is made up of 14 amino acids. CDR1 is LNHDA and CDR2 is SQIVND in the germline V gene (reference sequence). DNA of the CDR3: TGTGCCAGTAGTATCTACTATAGCAATCAGCCCCAGCATTTT. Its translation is CASSIYYSNQPQHF.

CDR3 in DNA: TGTGCCAGCAAGCGTGGGGAGGGGTACTATGAGCAGTTCTTC. This sequence encodes CASKRGEGYYEQFF. V gene TRBV9 combines with J gene TRBJ2-1; 7 bases agree with TRBD2. The length of the CDR3 is 14 residues. The V gene's germline CDR1 is SGDLS and CDR2 YYNGEE. With 6 bases clipped from V and 8 bases from J, the junction kept 11 bases outside the gene matches. Supplemented by reference TRBV9 and TRBJ2-1, the full variable domain reads DSGVTQTPKHLITATGQRVTLRCSPRSGDLSVYWYQQSLDQGLQFLIQYYNGEERAKGNILERFSAQQFPDLHSELNLSSLELGDSALYFCASKRGEGYYEQFFGPGTRLTVL.

The CDR3 nucleotides read TGTGCCAGCAGCTTGGGGACTAGCGCAGATACGCAGTATTTT. It specifies CASSLGTSADTQYF. The chain is built from TRBV7-3 and TRBJ2-3; 10 nucleotides agree with TRBD2. CDR1 and CDR2 from the germline V gene are SGHTA and FQGTGA. The CDR3 has 14 amino acids. Trimming at V came to 3 bases and at J to 4 bases, leaving 1 base not matched to a gene.

This chain's CDR3 is CASSQGQGTYGYTF. CDR3 nucleotide sequence: TGTGCCAGCAGTCAAGGACAGGGGACCTATGGCTACACCTTC. This chain joins TRBV5-4 and TRBJ1-2; TRBD1 agrees at 9 bases. V lost 5 bases to trimming and J lost 4 bases; unmatched junction nucleotides: 6. The germline CDR1 and CDR2 sequences are SGHNT and YYREEE (reference sequence). This CDR3 has 14 amino acids. Full variable domain (missing parts from reference TRBV5-4 and TRBJ1-2): ETGVTQSPTHLIKTRGQQVTLRCSSQSGHNTVSWYQQALGQGPQFIFQYYREEENGRGNFPPRFSGLQFPNYSSELNVNALELDDSALYLCASSQGQGTYGYTFGSGTRLTVV.

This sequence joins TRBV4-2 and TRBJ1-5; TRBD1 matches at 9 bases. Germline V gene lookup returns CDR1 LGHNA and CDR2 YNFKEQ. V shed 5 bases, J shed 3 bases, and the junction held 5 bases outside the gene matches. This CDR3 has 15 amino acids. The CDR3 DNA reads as TGTGCCAGCAGCAACCGGGACAGGGACAATCAGCCCCAGCATTTT. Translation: CASSNRDRDNQPQHF.

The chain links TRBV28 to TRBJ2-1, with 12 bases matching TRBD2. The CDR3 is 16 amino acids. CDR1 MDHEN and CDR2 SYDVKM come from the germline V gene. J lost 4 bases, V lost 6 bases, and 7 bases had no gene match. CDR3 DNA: TGTGCCAGCAGATCAGGACTAGCGGGACCTTACAATGAGCAGTTCTTC. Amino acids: CASRSGLAGPYNEQFF. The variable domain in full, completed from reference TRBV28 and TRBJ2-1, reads DVKVTQSSRYLVKRTGEKVFLECVQDMDHENMFWYRQDPGLGLRLIYFSYDVKMKEKGDIPEGYSVSREKKERFSLILESASTNQTSMYLCASRSGLAGPYNEQFFGPGTRLTVL.

CDR3 loop: CASVYRVGYEQYF. In DNA, the CDR3 is TGTGCCAGCGTTTACAGGGTAGGCTACGAGCAGTACTTC. V gene TRBV6-1 combines with J gene TRBJ2-7, with a possible D match to TRBD1 (6 bases). In germline, CDR1 is MNHNS, CDR2 SASEGT. This CDR3 has 13 amino acids. Trimming removed 8 bases at V and 3 bases at J, with 14 bases between.

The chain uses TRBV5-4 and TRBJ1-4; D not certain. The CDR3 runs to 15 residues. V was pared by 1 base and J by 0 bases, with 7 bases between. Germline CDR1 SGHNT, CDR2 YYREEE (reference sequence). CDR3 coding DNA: TGTGCCAGCAGCTTGACGGTTGCAACTAATGAAAAACTGTTTTTT. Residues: CASSLTVATNEKLFF.

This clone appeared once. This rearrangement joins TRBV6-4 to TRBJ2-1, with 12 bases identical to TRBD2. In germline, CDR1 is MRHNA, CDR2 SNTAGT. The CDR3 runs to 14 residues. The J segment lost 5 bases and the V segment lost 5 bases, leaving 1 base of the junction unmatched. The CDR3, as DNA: TGTGCCAGCAGTCGACTAGCGGGGGACAATGAGCAGTTCTTC. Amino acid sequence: CASSRLAGDNEQFF.

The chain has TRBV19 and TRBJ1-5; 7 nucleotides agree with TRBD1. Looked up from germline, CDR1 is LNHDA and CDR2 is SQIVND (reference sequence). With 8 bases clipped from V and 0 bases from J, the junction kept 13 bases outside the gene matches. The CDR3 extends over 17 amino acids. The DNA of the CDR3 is TGTGCCAGTCGATTGATCCGCAGGGGGATTAGCAATCAGCCCCAGCATTTT. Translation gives CASRLIRRGISNQPQHF.

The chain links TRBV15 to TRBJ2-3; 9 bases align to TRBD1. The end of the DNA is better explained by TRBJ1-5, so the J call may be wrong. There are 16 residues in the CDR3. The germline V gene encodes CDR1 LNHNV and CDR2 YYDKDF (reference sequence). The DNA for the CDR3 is TGTGCCACCAGCAGGACAGGGGGGCGCACCACAGATACGCAGCATTTT. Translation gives CATSRTGGRTTDTQHF.

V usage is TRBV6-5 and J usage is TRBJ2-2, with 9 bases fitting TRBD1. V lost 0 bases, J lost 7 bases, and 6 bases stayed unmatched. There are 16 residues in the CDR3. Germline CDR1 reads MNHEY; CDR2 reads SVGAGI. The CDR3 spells CASSYSGTGTHGELFF. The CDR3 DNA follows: TGTGCCAGCAGTTACTCCGGGACAGGGACACACGGGGAGCTGTTTTTT.

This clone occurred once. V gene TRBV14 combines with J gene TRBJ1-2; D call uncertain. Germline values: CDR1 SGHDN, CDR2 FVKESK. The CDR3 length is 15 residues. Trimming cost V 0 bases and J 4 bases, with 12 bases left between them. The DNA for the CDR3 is TGTGCCAGCAGCCAAGATCCGGGAGGTGTCTATGGCTACACCTTC. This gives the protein CASSQDPGGVYGYTF. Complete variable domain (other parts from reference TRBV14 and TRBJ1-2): EAGVTQFPSHSVIEKGQTVTLRCDPISGHDNLYWYRRVMGKEIKFLLHFVKESKQDESGMPNNRFLAERTGGTYSTLKVQPAELEDSGVYFCASSQDPGGVYGYTFGSGTRLTVV.

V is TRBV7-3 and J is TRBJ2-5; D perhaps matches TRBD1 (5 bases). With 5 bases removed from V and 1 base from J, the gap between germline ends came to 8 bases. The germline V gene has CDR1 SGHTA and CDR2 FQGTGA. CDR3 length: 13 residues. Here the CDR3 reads CASSRQTQETQYF. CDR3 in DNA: TGTGCCAGCAGCCGACAGACCCAAGAGACCCAGTACTTC.

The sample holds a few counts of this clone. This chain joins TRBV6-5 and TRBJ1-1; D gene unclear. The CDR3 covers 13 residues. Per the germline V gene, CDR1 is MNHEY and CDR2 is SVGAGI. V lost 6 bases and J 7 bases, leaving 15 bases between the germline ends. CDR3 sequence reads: CASRRALGSEAFF. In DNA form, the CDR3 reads TGTGCCAGCAGGCGAGCATTAGGGAGTGAAGCTTTCTTT.

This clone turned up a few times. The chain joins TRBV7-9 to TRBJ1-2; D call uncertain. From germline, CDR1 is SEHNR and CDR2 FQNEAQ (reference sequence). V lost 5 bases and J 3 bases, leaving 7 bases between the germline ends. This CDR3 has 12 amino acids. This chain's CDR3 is CASSNRDYGYTF. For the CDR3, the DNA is TGTGCCAGCAGCAATAGGGACTATGGCTACACCTTC.

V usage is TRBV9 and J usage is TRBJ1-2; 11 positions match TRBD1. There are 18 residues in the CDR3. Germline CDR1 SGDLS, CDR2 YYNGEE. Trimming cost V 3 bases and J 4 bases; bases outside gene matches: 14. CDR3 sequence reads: CASSGGQGVFRIGYGYTF. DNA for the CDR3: TGTGCCAGCAGCGGGGGACAGGGGGTTTTTCGGATAGGCTATGGCTACACCTTC. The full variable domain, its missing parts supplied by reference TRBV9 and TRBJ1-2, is DSGVTQTPKHLITATGQRVTLRCSPRSGDLSVYWYQQSLDQGLQFLIQYYNGEERAKGNILERFSAQQFPDLHSELNLSSLELGDSALYFCASSGGQGVFRIGYGYTFGSGTRLTVV.

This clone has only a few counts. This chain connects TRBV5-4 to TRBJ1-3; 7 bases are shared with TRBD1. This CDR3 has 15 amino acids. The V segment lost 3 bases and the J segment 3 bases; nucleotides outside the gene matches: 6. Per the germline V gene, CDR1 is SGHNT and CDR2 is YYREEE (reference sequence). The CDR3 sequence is CASSWPQGNGNTIYF. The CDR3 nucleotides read TGTGCCAGCAGCTGGCCACAGGGGAATGGAAACACCATATATTTT.

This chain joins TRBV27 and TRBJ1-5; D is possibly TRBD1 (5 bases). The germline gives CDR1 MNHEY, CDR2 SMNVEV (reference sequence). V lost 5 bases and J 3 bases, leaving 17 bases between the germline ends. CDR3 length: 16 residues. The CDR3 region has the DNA TGTGCCAGCAGTCCGCAGGGTGGTCGCCTCAATCAGCCCCAGCATTTT. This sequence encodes CASSPQGGRLNQPQHF.